Below are 9 T cell receptor beta chains sequenced from a single sample in a study of blood T cell repertoires in COVID-19. Method: immunoSEQ multiplex PCR; TCRdb's copy keeps in-frame clones and lacks some. The profile shows 100,000 to 150,000 clones, about 85% of them singletons. The sequencing input was peripheral blood. The receptors were gathered from a woman older than 75 with acute or convalescent COVID-19.

J is TRBJ1-5 and V is TRBV4-1; D is perhaps TRBD1 (5 bases). V gave up 4 bases and J gave up 2 bases, with 21 bases separating them. From germline, CDR1 is MGHRA and CDR2 YSYEKL. The CDR3 has 18 amino acids. CDR3 sequence: CASSPSGGLLNGNQPQHF. CDR3 coding DNA: TGCGCCAGCAGCCCCTCCGGGGGGTTACTAAATGGCAATCAGCCCCAGCATTTT.

The rearrangement joins TRBV5-1 to TRBJ1-5, with 7 bases identical to TRBD1. The germline V gene encodes CDR1 SGHRS and CDR2 YFSETQ. J lost 7 bases, V lost 4 bases, and 14 bases had no gene match. This CDR3 has 16 amino acids. The CDR3 spells CASSPGTSQGGQPQHF. As DNA, the CDR3 is TGCGCCAGCAGCCCCGGGACATCCCAGGGGGGACAGCCCCAGCATTTT. Filled out from reference TRBV5-1 and TRBJ1-5, the complete variable domain reads KAGVTQTPRYLIKTRGQQVTLSCSPISGHRSVSWYQQTPGQGLQFLFEYFSETQRNKGNFPGRFSGRQFSNSRSEMNVSTLELGDSALYLCASSPGTSQGGQPQHFGDGTRLSIL.

This clone came up a few times. This rearrangement joins TRBV9 to TRBJ2-7; 10 bases map to TRBD2. The CDR3 covers 16 residues. J gave up 5 bases and V 1 base, and 9 bases lay outside the gene matches. Germline CDR1 SGDLS, CDR2 YYNGEE. DNA for the CDR3: TGTGCCAGCAGCGTAACGCAGCGGGGGGGCCTCGACGAGCAGTACTTC. This encodes CASSVTQRGGLDEQYF.

V gene TRBV18 combines with J gene TRBJ2-1, with 7 bases fitting TRBD2. Germline lookup yields CDR1 KGHSH and CDR2 LQKENI. There are 14 residues in the CDR3. With 7 bases clipped from V and 3 bases from J, the junction kept 6 bases outside the gene matches. CDR3 sequence: CASCQASGYNEQFF. The CDR3 bases are TGTGCCAGCTGTCAGGCTAGCGGCTACAATGAGCAGTTCTTC.

This chain uses TRBV4-1 with TRBJ1-2, with TRBD1 identical over 7 bases. The trim removed 2 bases at V and 2 bases at J, leaving 2 bases unmatched. Germline lookup yields CDR1 MGHRA and CDR2 YSYEKL. This CDR3 has 14 amino acids. This CDR3 is CASSQPDRNYGYTF. The DNA of the CDR3 is TGCGCCAGCAGCCAACCGGACAGGAACTATGGCTACACCTTC.

The rearrangement links TRBV28 to TRBJ1-1; D gene unclear. Germline V gene data show CDR1 as MDHEN and CDR2 as SYDVKM. The V and J ends lost 4 bases and 7 bases respectively, with 16 bases between them. The CDR3 contains 14 residues. The CDR3 region is CASSWVGTTYEAFF. Here the CDR3 DNA reads TGTGCCAGCAGTTGGGTGGGCACAACCTATGAAGCTTTCTTT.

The chain couples TRBV6-4 to TRBJ2-1, with 7 bases identical to TRBD2. The germline CDR1 and CDR2 sequences are MRHNA and SNTAGT. With 2 bases clipped from V and 0 bases from J, the junction kept 1 base outside the gene matches. This CDR3 has 15 residues. CDR3 amino acids: CASSDSGASYNEQFF. The CDR3 DNA is TGTGCCAGCAGTGACAGCGGGGCCTCCTACAATGAGCAGTTCTTC.

This rearrangement joins TRBV5-1 to TRBJ2-2; D uncertain. Per germline, CDR1 SGHRS and CDR2 YFSETQ. This CDR3 has 15 amino acids. The ends were cut back, 1 base at V and 2 bases at J, with 9 bases in the middle. CDR3 sequence: CASSLLPRNTGELFF. The CDR3 region has the DNA TGCGCCAGCAGCTTGCTTCCCCGTAACACCGGGGAGCTGTTTTTT.

The chain has TRBV28 and TRBJ1-1, with D uncertain. Germline values: CDR1 MDHEN, CDR2 SYDVKM. Trimming removed 7 bases from V and 4 bases from J, with 10 bases in between. The CDR3 is made up of 12 amino acids. CDR3 region: CASKRGFTEAFF. Here the CDR3 DNA reads TGTGCCAGCAAACGGGGTTTCACTGAAGCTTTCTTT.